Shown below are 6 T cell receptor beta chains from a single sample sequenced in a study of control samples from healthy donors and cancer patients. TCRdb's copy holds only in-frame clones and misses some; the assay was immunoSEQ multiplex PCR. Of roughly 120,000 clones in the sample, more than 80% are singletons; the top ten hold around 1.2%. The sample consisted of PBMCs. Receptors were obtained from a woman aged 45-65 years with colorectal cancer.

The V and J genes are TRBV6-2 or TRBV6-3 and TRBJ2-2, with D possibly matching TRBD2 (5 bases). V was pared by 6 bases and J by 1 base, with 15 bases between. The CDR3 is 16 amino acids. Germline assignment: CDR1 MNHEY and CDR2 SVGEGT. CDR3 DNA sequence: TGTGCCAGCAGCCCTAGGAGGCGCGGGAACACCGGGGAGCTGTTTTTT. This codes for CASSPRRRGNTGELFF.

The chain is built from TRBV18 and TRBJ2-7; 9 nucleotides line up with TRBD1. Looked up from germline, CDR1 is KGHSH and CDR2 is LQKENI. The V segment lost 4 bases and the J segment 7 bases; nucleotides outside the gene matches: 11. The CDR3 totals 15 residues. The CDR3, as DNA: TGTGCCAGCTCACTAAGACAGGGGGGTCCTTGGGAGCAGTACTTC. It is translated as CASSLRQGGPWEQYF.

The CDR3 DNA reads as TGTGCCAGCAGCTTAGCAAGGTCTCCGACAGGGAATGCGTATGAGCAGTTCTTC. Translation gives CASSLARSPTGNAYEQFF. The J gene is TRBJ2-1, the V gene TRBV11-1, with 7 bases matching TRBD1. Looked up from germline, CDR1 is SGHAT and CDR2 is FQDESV (reference sequence). The CDR3 length is 18 residues. The V gene end was trimmed by 0 bases and the J gene end by 8 bases; junction bases not matched to a gene: 16. Together with reference TRBV11-1 and TRBJ2-1, the CDR3 gives the full variable domain: EAEVAQSPRYKITEKSQAVAFWCDPISGHATLYWYRQILGQGPELLVQFQDESVVDDSQLPKDRFSAERLKGVDSTLKIQPAELGDSAMYLCASSLARSPTGNAYEQFFGPGTRLTVL.

This clone is a singleton in its sample. The chain combines TRBV19 with TRBJ1-2; D call uncertain. The CDR3 covers 12 residues. Per germline, CDR1 LNHDA and CDR2 SQIVND (reference sequence). Trimming pared 7 bases from V and 7 bases from J, leaving 13 bases between. CDR3 in amino acids: CASTPQGFGYTF. The CDR3 DNA follows: TGTGCCAGTACCCCCCAAGGGTTTGGCTACACCTTC.

The chain combines TRBV3-1 (or the pseudogene TRBV3-2) with TRBJ1-1, with D unresolved. The V gene's germline CDR1 is LGHDT and CDR2 YNNKEL (reference sequence). The length of the CDR3 is 14 residues. Between the trimmed V and J ends, which lost 0 bases and 12 bases, there was a span of 17 bases. The CDR3 DNA reads as TGTGCCAGCAGCCAAGATGTTACGGACCGGATATCTTTCTTT. Its translation: CASSQDVTDRISFF.

This chain uses TRBV29-1 with TRBJ1-1, with TRBD1 matching 10 bases. This CDR3 has 16 amino acids. Germline V gene data show CDR1 as SQVTM and CDR2 as ANQGSEA. The V segment lost 0 bases and the J segment 2 bases; nucleotides outside the gene matches: 6. The CDR3 nucleotides are TGCAGCGTTGAAGATTTGGGGGACAGGGGAAACACTGAAGCTTTCTTT. Its translation is CSVEDLGDRGNTEAFF. Based on the CDR3 plus reference TRBV29-1 and TRBJ1-1, the full variable domain is SAVISQKPSRDICQRGTSLTIQCQVDSQVTMMFWYRQQPGQSLTLIATANQGSEATYESGFVIDKFPISRPNLTFSTLTVSNMSPEDSSIYLCSVEDLGDRGNTEAFFGQGTRLTVV.